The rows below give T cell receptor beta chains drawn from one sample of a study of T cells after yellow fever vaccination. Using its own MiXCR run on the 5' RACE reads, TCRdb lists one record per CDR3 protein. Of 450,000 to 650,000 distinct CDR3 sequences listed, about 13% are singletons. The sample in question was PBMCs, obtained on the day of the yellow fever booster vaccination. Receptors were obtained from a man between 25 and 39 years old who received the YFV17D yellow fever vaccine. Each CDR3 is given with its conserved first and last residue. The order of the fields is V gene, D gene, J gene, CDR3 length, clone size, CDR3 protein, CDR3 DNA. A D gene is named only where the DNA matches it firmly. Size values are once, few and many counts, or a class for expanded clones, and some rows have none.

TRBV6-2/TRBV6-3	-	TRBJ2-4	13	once	CASREHGINIQYF	TGTGCCAGCAGAGAGCACGGGATAAACATTCAGTACTTC
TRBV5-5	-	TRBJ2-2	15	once	CASSHHRPDTGELFF	TGTGCCAGCAGCCATCACAGGCCGGACACCGGGGAGCTGTTTTTT
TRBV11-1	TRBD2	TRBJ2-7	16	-	CASSLAASGMTYEQYF	TGTGCCAGCAGCTTAGCGGCTAGCGGGATGACCTACGAGCAGTACTTC
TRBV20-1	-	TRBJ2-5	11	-	CSANGWETQYF	TGCAGTGCTAATGGGTGGGAGACCCAGTACTTC
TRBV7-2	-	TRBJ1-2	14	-	CASSLVMETYGYTF	TGTGCCAGCAGCTTAGTGATGGAGACCTATGGCTACACCTTC
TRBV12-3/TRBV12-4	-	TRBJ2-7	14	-	CASSQTDLPQEQYF	TGTGCCAGCAGTCAGACAGACCTACCGCAGGAGCAGTACTTC
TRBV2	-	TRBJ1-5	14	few	CASGIVQGYQPQHF	TGTGCCAGCGGAATAGTCCAGGGATACCAGCCCCAGCATTTT
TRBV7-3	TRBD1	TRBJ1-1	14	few	CASSPGGRNTEAFF	TGTGCCAGCAGCCCAGGGGGCCGGAACACTGAAGCTTTCTTT
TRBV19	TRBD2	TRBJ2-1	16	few	CASSHSGTTNNNEQFF	TGTGCCAGTAGTCACTCCGGGACTACAAATAACAATGAGCAGTTCTTC
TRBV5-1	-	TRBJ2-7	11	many	CASSEQSEQYF	TGCGCCAGCAGCGAGCAGAGCGAGCAGTACTTC
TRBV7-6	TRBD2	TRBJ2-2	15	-	CASSLRPGGPGELFF	TGTGCCAGCAGCTTAAGGCCGGGAGGGCCAGGGGAGCTGTTTTTT
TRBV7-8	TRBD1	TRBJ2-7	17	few	CASSGHPGTVPSYEQYF	TGTGCCAGCAGTGGACACCCCGGGACAGTTCCCTCCTACGAGCAGTACTTC
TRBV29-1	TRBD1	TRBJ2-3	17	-	CSVAEGTGGASTDTQYF	TGCAGCGTGGCAGAAGGGACAGGGGGCGCATCTACAGATACGCAGTATTTT
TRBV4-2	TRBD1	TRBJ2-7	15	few	CASSQDRTGGYEQYF	TGTGCCAGCAGCCAGGACAGGACAGGTGGATACGAGCAGTACTTC
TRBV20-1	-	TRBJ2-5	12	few	CSADSDERAQYF	TGCAGTGCCGATTCCGACGAGAGGGCCCAGTACTTC
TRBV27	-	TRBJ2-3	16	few	CASRPEPYLNTDTQYF	TGTGCCAGCAGACCGGAGCCCTATTTGAACACAGATACGCAGTATTTT
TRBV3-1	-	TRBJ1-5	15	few	CASSPRPGSNQPQHF	TGTGCCAGCAGCCCCCGTCCGGGCAGTAATCAGCCCCAGCATTTT
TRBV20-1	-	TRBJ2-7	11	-	CSAREIHEQYF	TGCAGTGCTAGGGAGATCCACGAGCAGTACTTC
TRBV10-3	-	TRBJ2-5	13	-	CAISRDLQETQYF	TGTGCCATCAGCCGGGACCTCCAGGAGACCCAGTACTTC
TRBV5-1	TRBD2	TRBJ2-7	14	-	CASSSTSGTYEQYF	TGCGCCAGCAGCTCTACTAGCGGGACCTACGAGCAGTACTTC
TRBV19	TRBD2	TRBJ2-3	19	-	CASTPLVSGLAGPRSTQYF	TGTGCCAGTACCCCTCTTGTCTCGGGACTAGCGGGGCCTAGGAGTACGCAGTATTTT
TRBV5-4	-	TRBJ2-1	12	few	CASSSTTGTQFF	TGTGCCAGCAGCTCTACCACCGGGACTCAGTTCTTC
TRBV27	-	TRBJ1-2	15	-	CASSLEGQGNYGYTF	TGTGCCAGCAGTTTAGAAGGGCAGGGGAACTATGGCTACACCTTC
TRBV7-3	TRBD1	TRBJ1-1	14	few	CASSLGTGLNEAFF	TGTGCCAGCAGCTTGGGGACAGGGTTGAATGAAGCTTTCTTT
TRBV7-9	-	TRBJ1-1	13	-	CASSTNRATEAFF	TGTGCCAGCAGCACAAACAGGGCAACTGAAGCTTTCTTT
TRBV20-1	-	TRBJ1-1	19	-	CSARDLISSLQDQNTEAFF	TGCAGTGCTAGAGATCTAATTTCGTCGTTACAGGATCAGAACACTGAAGCTTTCTTT
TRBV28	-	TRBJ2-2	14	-	CASSFTGATGELFF	TGTGCCAGCAGTTTCACCGGGGCCACCGGGGAGCTGTTTTTT
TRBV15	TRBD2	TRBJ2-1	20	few	CATSRGGLAGGIYSYNEQFF	TGTGCCACCAGCAGAGGGGGACTAGCGGGAGGGATCTACTCCTACAATGAGCAGTTCTTC
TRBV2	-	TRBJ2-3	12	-	CASEVSTDTQYF	TGTGCCAGCGAAGTCAGCACAGATACGCAGTATTTT
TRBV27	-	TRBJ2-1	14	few	CASSFSSDYNEQFF	TGTGCCAGCAGTTTCTCGTCGGATTACAATGAGCAGTTCTTC
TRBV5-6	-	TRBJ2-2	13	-	CASSNAYPGELFF	TGTGCCAGCTCCAACGCTTATCCCGGGGAGCTGTTTTTT
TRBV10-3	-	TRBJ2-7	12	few	CAISESGDEQYF	TGTGCCATCAGTGAGAGCGGTGACGAGCAGTACTTC
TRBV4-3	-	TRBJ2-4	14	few	CASSQGGKGHLQYF	TGCGCCAGCAGCCAAGGTGGCAAGGGACACCTTCAGTACTTC
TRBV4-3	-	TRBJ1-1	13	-	CASSQEWEPKAFF	TGCGCCAGCAGCCAAGAGTGGGAACCCAAGGCTTTCTTT
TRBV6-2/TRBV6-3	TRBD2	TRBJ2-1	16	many	CASSYSIGERGNEQFF	TGTGCCAGCAGTTACTCGATAGGGGAGCGGGGCAATGAGCAGTTCTTC
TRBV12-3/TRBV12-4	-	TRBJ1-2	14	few	CASSRGLGGYGYTF	TGTGCCAGCAGCCGAGGGCTTGGGGGCTATGGCTACACCTTC
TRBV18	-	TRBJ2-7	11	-	CASSPSEEQYF	TGTGCCAGCTCACCATCCGAAGAGCAGTACTTC
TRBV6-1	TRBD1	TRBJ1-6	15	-	CASRIGTGRGSPLHF	TGTGCCAGCAGGATTGGGACAGGGAGAGGTTCACCCCTCCACTTT
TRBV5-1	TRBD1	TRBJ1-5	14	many	CASSSGQLNQPQHF	TGCGCCAGCAGCTCGGGACAGCTCAATCAGCCCCAGCATTTT
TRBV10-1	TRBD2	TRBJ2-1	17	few	CASSRDPGLGFYNEQFF	TGCGCCAGCAGCCGAGACCCGGGACTAGGTTTCTACAATGAGCAGTTCTTC
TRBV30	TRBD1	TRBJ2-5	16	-	CASNPGQGTFQETQYF	TGTGCCTCAAATCCCGGACAGGGGACTTTCCAAGAGACCCAGTACTTC
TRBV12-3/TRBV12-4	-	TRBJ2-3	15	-	CASSPPLGPTDTQYF	TGTGCCAGCAGTCCCCCCCTCGGACCCACAGATACGCAGTATTTT
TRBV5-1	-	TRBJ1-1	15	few	CASSVAMDMNTEAFF	TGCGCCAGCAGCGTGGCCATGGACATGAACACTGAAGCTTTCTTT
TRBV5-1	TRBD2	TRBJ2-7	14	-	CASSLTSDNYEQYF	TGCGCCAGCAGCTTAACTAGCGACAACTACGAGCAGTACTTC
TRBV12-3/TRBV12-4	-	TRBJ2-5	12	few	CASRNTEETQYF	TGTGCCAGCAGGAACACGGAAGAGACCCAGTACTTC
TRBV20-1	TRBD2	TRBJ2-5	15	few	CSARVGAGLQETQYF	TGCAGTGCTAGGGTCGGAGCGGGACTCCAAGAGACCCAGTACTTC
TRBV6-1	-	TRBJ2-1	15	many	CASRLLAGTNNEQFF	TGTGCCAGCAGGCTCCTCGCCGGGACCAATAATGAGCAGTTCTTC
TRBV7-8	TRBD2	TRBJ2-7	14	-	CASSPGLVSGEQYF	TGTGCCAGCAGCCCCGGACTAGTTTCTGGCGAGCAGTACTTC
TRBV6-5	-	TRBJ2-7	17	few	CASSYSSSAPRSYEQYF	TGTGCCAGCAGTTACTCTTCGAGCGCGCCCCGCTCCTACGAGCAGTACTTC
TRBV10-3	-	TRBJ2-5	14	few	CAISESGFQETQYF	TGTGCCATCAGTGAGTCGGGCTTTCAAGAGACCCAGTACTTC
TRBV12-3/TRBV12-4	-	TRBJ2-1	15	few	CASGAGGVFYNEQFF	TGTGCCAGCGGGGCTGGGGGTGTTTTCTACAATGAGCAGTTCTTC